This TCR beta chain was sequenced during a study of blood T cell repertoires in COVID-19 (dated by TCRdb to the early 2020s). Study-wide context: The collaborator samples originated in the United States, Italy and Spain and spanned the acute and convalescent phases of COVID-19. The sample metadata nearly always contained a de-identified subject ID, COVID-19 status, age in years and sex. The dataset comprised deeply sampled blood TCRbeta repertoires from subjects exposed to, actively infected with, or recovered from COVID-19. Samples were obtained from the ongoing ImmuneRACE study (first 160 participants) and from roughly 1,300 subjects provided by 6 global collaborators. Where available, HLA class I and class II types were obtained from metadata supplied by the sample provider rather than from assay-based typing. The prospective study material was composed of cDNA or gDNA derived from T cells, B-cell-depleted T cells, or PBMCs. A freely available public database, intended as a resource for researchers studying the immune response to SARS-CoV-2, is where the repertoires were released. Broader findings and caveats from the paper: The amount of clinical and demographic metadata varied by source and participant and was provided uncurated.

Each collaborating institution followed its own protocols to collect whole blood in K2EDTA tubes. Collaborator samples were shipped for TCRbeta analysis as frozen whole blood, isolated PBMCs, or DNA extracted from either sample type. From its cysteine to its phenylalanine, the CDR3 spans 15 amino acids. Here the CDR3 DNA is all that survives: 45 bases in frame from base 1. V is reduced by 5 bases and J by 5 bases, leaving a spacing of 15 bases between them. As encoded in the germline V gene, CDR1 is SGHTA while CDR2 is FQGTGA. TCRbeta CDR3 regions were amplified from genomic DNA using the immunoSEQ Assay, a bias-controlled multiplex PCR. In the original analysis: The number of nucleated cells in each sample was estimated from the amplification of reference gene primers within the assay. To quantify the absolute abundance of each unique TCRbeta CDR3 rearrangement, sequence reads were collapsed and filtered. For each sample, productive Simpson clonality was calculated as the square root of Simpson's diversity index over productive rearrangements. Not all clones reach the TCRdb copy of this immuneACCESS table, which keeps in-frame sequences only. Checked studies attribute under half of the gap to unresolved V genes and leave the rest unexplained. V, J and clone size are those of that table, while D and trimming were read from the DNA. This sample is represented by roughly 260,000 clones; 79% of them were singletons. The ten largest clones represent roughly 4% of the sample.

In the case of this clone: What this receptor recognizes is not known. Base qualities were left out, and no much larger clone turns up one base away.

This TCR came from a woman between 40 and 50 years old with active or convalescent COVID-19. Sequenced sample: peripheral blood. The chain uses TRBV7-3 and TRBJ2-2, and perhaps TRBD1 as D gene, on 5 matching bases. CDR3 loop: CASSPQGGVTGELFF. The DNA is TGTGCCAGCAGCCCGCAGGGTGGGGTTACCGGGGAGCTGTTTTTT. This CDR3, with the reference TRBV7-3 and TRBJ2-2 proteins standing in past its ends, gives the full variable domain GAGVSQTPSNKVTEKGKYVELRCDPISGHTALYWYRQSLGQGPEFLIYFQGTGAADDSGLPNDRFFAVRPEGSVSTLKIQRTERGDSAVYLCASSPQGGVTGELFFGEGSRLTVL.